This is a list of T cell receptor beta chains from one sample in a study of blood T cells in healthy people across ages. From the 5' RACE reads, TCRdb called clonotypes with MiXCR, one entry per CDR3 protein. The sample records 650,000 to 1,000,000 distinct CDR3 sequences, 35% to 40% being singletons. The sample taken for sequencing was blood. The receptor set was obtained from a man aged 18 to 30 in good health. Both conserved end residues are part of each CDR3. D genes are given only for firm matches. Some rows have no size entry. The others give once, few or many, or a class for an expanded clone.

15	TRBD1	TRBV6-6	.	TRBJ2-7	TGTGCCAGCAGTTACGACGGGACAGTTTACTACGAGCAGTACTTC	CASSYDGTVYYEQYF
14	.	TRBV28	.	TRBJ2-6	TGTGCCGGTACTGGGACCCCCGAGGCCAACGTCCTGACTTTC	CAGTGTPEANVLTF
13	.	TRBV2	.	TRBJ2-7	TGTGCCAGCAGTGGGACAGACCACGACGAGCAGTACTTC	CASSGTDHDEQYF
16	TRBD1	TRBV20-1	few	TRBJ2-1	TGCAGTGCTAGAGATCGGGACAGGACCTACTACAATGAGCAGTTCTTC	CSARDRDRTYYNEQFF
15	TRBD1	TRBV7-8	few	TRBJ1-1	TGTGCCAGCAGCTTGGACAGGGGGCGAAGCGCTGAAGCTTTCTTT	CASSLDRGRSAEAFF
13	.	TRBV5-1	.	TRBJ2-1	TGCGCCAGCAGCTATACCGTTCAAGAGACCCAGTTCTTC	CASSYTVQETQFF
17	.	TRBV6-2/TRBV6-3	few	TRBJ2-5	TGTGCCAGCAGCCAACGACCCGGATTCGGGACTCTCAATGAGCAGTACTTC	CASSQRPGFGTLNEQYF
16	.	TRBV6-5	.	TRBJ2-1	TGTGCCAGCAGTCCCCTTACCCAGGGCTCCTACAATGAGCAGTTCTTC	CASSPLTQGSYNEQFF
14	.	TRBV20-1	.	TRBJ1-3	TGCAGTGTCGGCACACGAGGCTCTGGAAACACCATATATTTT	CSVGTRGSGNTIYF
14	.	TRBV5-4	.	TRBJ1-1	TGTGCCGGCAGCCCGACCACTGAGGGCACTGAAGCTTTCTTT	CAGSPTTEGTEAFF
15	.	TRBV10-3	.	TRBJ1-4	TGTGCCATCAGTGATCCCTCTGCAACTAATGAAAAACTGTTTTTT	CAISDPSATNEKLFF
13	.	TRBV12-3/TRBV12-4	.	TRBJ2-5	TGTGCCAGCACCCCTTCGGGATTACAGACGAAGTACTTC	CASTPSGLQTKYF
14	.	TRBV20-1	few	TRBJ1-1	TGCAGTGCTAGAGATCAGGGGAGGGACACTGAAGCTTTCTTT	CSARDQGRDTEAFF
16	.	TRBV7-2	.	TRBJ2-7	TGTGCCAGCAGCTTAGCTTACAGGACCGCCTACAATGAGCAGTACTTC	CASSLAYRTAYNEQYF
14	.	TRBV5-1	.	TRBJ1-1	TGCGCCAGCCGCTGGGAAGCGGAGAACACTGAAGCTTTCTTT	CASRWEAENTEAFF
16	.	TRBV7-3	.	TRBJ2-1	TGTGCCAGCAGCTTAACGGCAGGGGACTCCTACAAGGAGCAGTTCTTC	CASSLTAGDSYKEQFF
15	TRBD1	TRBV4-3	.	TRBJ1-6	TGCGCCAGCAGCCCGGGGACAGGGATACTTTCACCCCTCCACTTT	CASSPGTGILSPLHF
16	TRBD2	TRBV4-1	.	TRBJ2-5	TGCGCCAGCAGCCACCGTAGCGGGGGTTCCCAAGAGACCCAGTACTTC	CASSHRSGGSQETQYF
15	.	TRBV4-2	.	TRBJ2-3	TGTGCCAGCAGCCAGGAACAGAATCATCCAGATACGCAGTATTTT	CASSQEQNHPDTQYF
18	.	TRBV5-5	few	TRBJ1-6	TGTGCCAGCAGCCCAATGGAGTGGACCCACTCGACTAATTCACCCCTCCACTTT	CASSPMEWTHSTNSPLHF
13	.	TRBV7-2	.	TRBJ2-1	TGTGCCAGCAGCCCCGGGAGTTTCGATGAGCAGTTCTTC	CASSPGSFDEQFF
12	TRBD2	TRBV6-6	.	TRBJ2-1	TGTGCCAGCGCCCTAAGCGGGGCTGAGCAGTTCTTC	CASALSGAEQFF
18	.	TRBV12-3/TRBV12-4	once	TRBJ2-3	TGTGCCAGCAGTTTAGGGGCTGAGCAACGAGTGAGAACAGATGCGCAGTATTTT	CASSLGAEQRVRTDAQYF
14	.	TRBV20-1	few	TRBJ1-1	TGCAGTGCTAGTATATCGACATTGAACACTGAAGCTTTCTTT	CSASISTLNTEAFF
15	.	TRBV10-3	few	TRBJ2-1	TGTGCCATCAGTGAATATTCCTACGGAGGACACGAGCAGTTCTTC	CAISEYSYGGHEQFF
14	.	TRBV3-1	few	TRBJ1-1	TGTGCCAGCAGCCCACCCGGCCAGAACACTGAAGCTTTCTTT	CASSPPGQNTEAFF
16	TRBD1	TRBV7-2	.	TRBJ1-1	TGTGCCAGCAGCTTAAATGGTGGACAGGAGAACACTGAAGCTTTCTTT	CASSLNGGQENTEAFF
17	TRBD2	TRBV5-1	.	TRBJ2-3	TGCGCCAGCAGCTTGGCCTCGGCTAGCGGGGGCACAGATACGCAGTATTTT	CASSLASASGGTDTQYF
17	TRBD2	TRBV7-2	many	TRBJ2-4	TGTGCCAGCAGCCCCGGGGGGGGTTTAATAGCCAAAAACATTCAGTACTTC	CASSPGGGLIAKNIQYF
14	.	TRBV5-5	.	TRBJ1-1	TGTGCCAGCAGTTCGAGTTGGGGAATCACTGAAGCTTTCTTT	CASSSSWGITEAFF
16	TRBD2	TRBV4-2	.	TRBJ2-2	TGTGCCAGCAGCCAAGATCGAGGACTAGGCGCCGGGGAGCTGTTTTTT	CASSQDRGLGAGELFF
13	.	TRBV12-3/TRBV12-4	few	TRBJ2-5	TGTGCCAGCAGCACAGGGCAGTGGAATGAGCAGTACTTC	CASSTGQWNEQYF
15	TRBD1	TRBV6-6	few	TRBJ2-2	TGTGCCAGCAGCGTCGACAGGGCGAACACCGGGGAGCTGTTTTTT	CASSVDRANTGELFF
13	.	TRBV14	.	TRBJ2-7	TGTGCCAGCAGCCAACGAACCAGACCCGAGCAGTACTTC	CASSQRTRPEQYF